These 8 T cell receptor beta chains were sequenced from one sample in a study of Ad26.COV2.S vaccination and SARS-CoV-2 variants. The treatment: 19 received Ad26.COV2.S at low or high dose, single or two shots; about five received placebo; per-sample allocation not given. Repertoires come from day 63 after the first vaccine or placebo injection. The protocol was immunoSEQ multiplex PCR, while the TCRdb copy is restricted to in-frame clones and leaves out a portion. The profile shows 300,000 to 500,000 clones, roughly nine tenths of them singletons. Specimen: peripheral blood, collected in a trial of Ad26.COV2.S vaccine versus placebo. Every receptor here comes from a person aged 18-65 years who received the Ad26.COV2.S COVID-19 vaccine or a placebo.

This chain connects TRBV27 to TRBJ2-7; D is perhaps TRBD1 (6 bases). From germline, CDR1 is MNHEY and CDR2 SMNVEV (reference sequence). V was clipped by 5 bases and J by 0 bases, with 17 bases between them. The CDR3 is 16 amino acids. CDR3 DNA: TGTGCCAGCAGTCTCACTGGTCAGGGGCTCTCCTACGAGCAGTACTTC. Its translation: CASSLTGQGLSYEQYF.

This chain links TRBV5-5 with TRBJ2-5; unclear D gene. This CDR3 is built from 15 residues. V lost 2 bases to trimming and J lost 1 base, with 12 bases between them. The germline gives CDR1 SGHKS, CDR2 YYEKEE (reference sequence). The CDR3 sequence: CASSFFGNSQETQYF. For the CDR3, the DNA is TGTGCCAGCAGCTTCTTTGGAAACTCCCAAGAGACCCAGTACTTC.

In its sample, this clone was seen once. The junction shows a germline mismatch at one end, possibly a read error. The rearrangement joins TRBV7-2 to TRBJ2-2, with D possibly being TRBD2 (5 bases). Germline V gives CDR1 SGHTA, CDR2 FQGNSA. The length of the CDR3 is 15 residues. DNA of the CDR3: TGTGCCAGCAACTTACTTGGCCGGGGCACCGGGGAGCTGTTTTTT. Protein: CASNLLGRGTGELFF.

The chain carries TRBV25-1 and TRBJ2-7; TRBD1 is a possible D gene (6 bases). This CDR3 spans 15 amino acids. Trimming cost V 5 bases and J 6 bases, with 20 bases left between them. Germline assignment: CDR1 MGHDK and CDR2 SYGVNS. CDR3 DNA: TGTGCCAGCAGTACTCCGGGACACATCCAATCCGAGCAGTACTTC. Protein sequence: CASSTPGHIQSEQYF.

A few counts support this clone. Written as DNA, the CDR3 is TGTGCCAGCAATAGGGCCGGGGGCGTGAACGAGCAGTACTTC. This gives the protein CASNRAGGVNEQYF. V usage is TRBV5-6 and J usage is TRBJ2-7; tentatively, D is TRBD1 or TRBD2 (6 bases each). This CDR3 is built from 14 residues. The germline CDR1 and CDR2 sequences are SGHDT and YYEEEE. Trimming pared 6 bases from V and 5 bases from J, leaving 18 bases between.

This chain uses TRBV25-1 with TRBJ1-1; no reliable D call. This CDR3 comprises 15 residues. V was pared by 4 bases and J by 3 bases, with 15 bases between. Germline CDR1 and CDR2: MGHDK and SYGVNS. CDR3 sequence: CASSAPAGGHTEAFF. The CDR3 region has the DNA TGTGCCAGCAGTGCCCCCGCGGGAGGGCACACTGAAGCTTTCTTT.

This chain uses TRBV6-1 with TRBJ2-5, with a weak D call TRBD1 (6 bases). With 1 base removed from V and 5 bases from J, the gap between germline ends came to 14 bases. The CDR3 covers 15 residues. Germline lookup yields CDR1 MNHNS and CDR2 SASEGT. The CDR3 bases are TGTGCCAGCAGTGAAGATTCAGGGGTCGGGGAGACCCAGTACTTC. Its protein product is CASSEDSGVGETQYF.

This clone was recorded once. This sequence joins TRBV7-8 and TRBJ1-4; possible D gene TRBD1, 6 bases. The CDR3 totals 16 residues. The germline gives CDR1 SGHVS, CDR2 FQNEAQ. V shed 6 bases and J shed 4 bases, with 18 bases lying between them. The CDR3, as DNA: TGTGCCAGCAGACCCGAAGGGGGGCGATTTAATGAAAAACTGTTTTTT. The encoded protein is CASRPEGGRFNEKLFF.